This T cell receptor (beta chain) is drawn from a study of CD8+ T cells in alopecia areata. General study results and limits: Within the top 100, expanded CD8+ clones significantly decreased with tofacitinib, as did scalp clonality.

Concerning this clone: Its antigen is still unknown.

Treatment specified: oral pan-JAK inhibitor, 5-10 mg twice daily. The CDR3 has 15 residues. V was pared by 4 bases and J by 4 bases, with 13 bases between. Germline-derived CDR1 and CDR2 are SNHLY and FYNNEI. Extracted RNA was reverse transcribed into cDNA, the sequencing template. Generated by immunoSEQ multiplex PCR, the TCRdb table keeps only in-frame clones and is missing some. The sample shows some 130,000 clones, 53% of them seen only once. Sequences were derived from CD4+ T cells sorted from blood, sampled at week 4, from a patient treated with tofacitinib. This chain connects TRBV2 to TRBJ1-4; D perhaps matches TRBD1 (5 bases). The receptor was derived from a human donor with alopecia areata. The CDR3 here is CASSGSGADNEKLFF. The CDR3 nucleotides are TGTGCCAGCAGTGGATCCGGGGCAGATAATGAAAAACTGTTTTTT.